The subject of this entry is one TCR beta chain. The assay was immunoSEQ multiplex PCR, and TCRdb's table has in-frame clones only and misses some. Of around 300,000 clones detected, roughly 88% appear once; the ten largest clones hold 1.6%. The data were obtained in a study of blood T cell repertoires in COVID-19. About the research overall: There were acute and convalescent COVID-19 samples, and they came from the United States, Italy and Spain. T cells, B-cell-depleted T cells, or PBMCs provided the cDNA or gDNA that served as material.

This CDR3 is built from 14 residues. With 1 base clipped from V and 5 bases from J, the junction kept 4 bases outside the gene matches. The germline gives CDR1 SEHNR, CDR2 FQNEAQ (reference sequence). Seattle patient enrollment occurred during active infection, with longitudinal follow-up thereafter. Sequenced input: peripheral blood. The chain couples TRBV7-9 to TRBJ1-1, with 7 bases lining up with TRBD1. This clonotype was sampled from a woman aged 25 to 39 with COVID-19, enrolled during active disease. CDR3 sequence (DNA): TGTGCCAGCAGCTTAGTACAGGGGTTTACTGAAGCTTTCTTT. It specifies CASSLVQGFTEAFF.